This entry concerns a single TCR beta chain. Via MiXCR, TCRdb re-called the 5' RACE reads, giving one row per CDR3 protein. The data hold about 520,000 distinct CDR3 sequences, with approximately 22% observed a single time. The germline CDR1 and CDR2 sequences are DFQATT and SNEGSKA (reference sequence). There are 14 residues in the CDR3. Deletions cut 5 bases from V and 3 bases from J, with 17 bases between. The sample originates from a study of identical twins. These data were likewise used in another study, on T cells expressing NK-cell markers.

The rearrangement uses TRBV20-1 and TRBJ2-7; D gene ambiguous. This clonotype was obtained from a woman aged 18 to 35 in good health. Material for sequencing was CD4+ T cells sorted from blood. CDR3 region: CSAEARTDDYEQYF. The CDR3 DNA reads TGCAGTGCTGAGGCGCGGACGGATGACTACGAGCAGTACTTC.